Described below is a single T cell receptor beta chain sequence and its context. Sequenced by immunoSEQ multiplex PCR; TCRdb stores in-frame clones only, minus some. Of 20,000 to 25,000 clones in the sample, around 82% were seen once. The data stem from a study of blood T cell repertoires in COVID-19. Trimming left V 3 bases short and J 5 bases short, with 11 bases between. This CDR3 comprises 13 residues. CDR1 and CDR2 from the germline V gene are SGHDT and YYEEEE. The gene calls are TRBV5-6 and TRBJ1-2, with D maybe TRBD1 (6 bases). Sequenced sample: peripheral blood. The TCR comes from a man aged 35 to 55 with acute or convalescent COVID-19. This CDR3 is CASSSLGQYGYTF. CDR3 sequence (DNA): TGTGCCAGCAGCTCGTTAGGACAGTATGGCTACACCTTC.